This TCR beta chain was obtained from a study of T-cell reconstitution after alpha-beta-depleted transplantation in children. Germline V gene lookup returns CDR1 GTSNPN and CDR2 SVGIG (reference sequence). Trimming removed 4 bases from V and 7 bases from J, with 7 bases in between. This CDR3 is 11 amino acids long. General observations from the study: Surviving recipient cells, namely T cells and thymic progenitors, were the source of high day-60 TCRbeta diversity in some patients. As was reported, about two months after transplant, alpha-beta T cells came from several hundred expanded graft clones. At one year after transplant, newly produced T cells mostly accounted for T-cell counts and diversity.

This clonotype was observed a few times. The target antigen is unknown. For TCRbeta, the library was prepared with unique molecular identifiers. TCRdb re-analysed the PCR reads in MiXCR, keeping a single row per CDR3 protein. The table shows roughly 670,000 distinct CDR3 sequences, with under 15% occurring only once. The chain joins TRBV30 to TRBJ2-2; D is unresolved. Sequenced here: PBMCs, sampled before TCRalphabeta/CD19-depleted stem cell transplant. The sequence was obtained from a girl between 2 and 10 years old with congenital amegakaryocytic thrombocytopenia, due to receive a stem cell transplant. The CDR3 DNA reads TGTGCCTGGACGCCAGACGGGGAGCTGTTTTTT. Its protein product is CAWTPDGELFF.